What follows are 30 T cell receptor beta chains derived from one specimen sequenced in a study of CD8 T cells in ankylosing spondylitis. TCRdb processed the 5' RACE reads anew with MiXCR; each CDR3 protein has one entry. Seen here are 200,000 to 250,000 distinct CDR3 sequences, roughly 32% observed once, and the top ten hold about 4.2%. The sample consisted of blood, either unsorted or a sorted T cell fraction (not recorded which). All receptors derive from a male donor with ankylosing spondylitis or in good health (not recorded which).

This clonotype occurred a few times. This rearrangement joins TRBV12-3 or TRBV12-4 to TRBJ1-2, with D hard to call. The CDR3 runs to 11 residues. V lost 7 bases and J 4 bases, leaving 7 bases between the germline ends. The CDR3 region has the DNA TGTGCCAGCACCCGGGTCTATGGCTACACCTTC. Protein sequence: CASTRVYGYTF.

The J gene is TRBJ2-4, the V gene TRBV12-3 or TRBV12-4, with a weak D call TRBD1 (6 bases). Trimming shortened V by 7 bases and J by 2 bases, and 18 bases separated the two germline ends. This CDR3 is built from 16 residues. Written as DNA, the CDR3 is TGTGCCAGCACTAACTCAGGGGAATACCCCAAAAACATTCAGTACTTC. Translated: CASTNSGEYPKNIQYF.

The chain combines TRBV5-6 with TRBJ2-6; D uncertain. Germline-derived CDR1 and CDR2 are SGHDT and YYEEEE. The CDR3 is 17 amino acids. V was shortened by 0 bases and J by 0 bases, with 10 bases between the two germline ends. Written as DNA, the CDR3 is TGTGCCAGCAGCTTGGGCCTGATCAGCTCTGGGGCCAACGTCCTGACTTTC. Amino acid sequence: CASSLGLISSGANVLTF.

This sequence joins TRBV27 and TRBJ2-7; TRBD1 matches 9 bases. V was pared by 5 bases and J by 2 bases, with 7 bases of the junction left unmatched. The germline V gene has CDR1 MNHEY and CDR2 SMNVEV (reference sequence). The CDR3 consists of 15 residues. CDR3 sequence: CASSAGTGRPYEQYF. Written as DNA, the CDR3 is TGTGCCAGCAGTGCCGGGACAGGGAGGCCCTACGAGCAGTACTTC.

This clonotype was seen a few times. The V gene is TRBV4-1, the J gene TRBJ2-7; 10 nucleotides line up with TRBD1. V was pared by 4 bases and J by 7 bases, with 10 bases of the junction left unmatched. This CDR3 contains 15 residues. Germline V lookup: CDR1 MGHRA, CDR2 YSYEKL. CDR3 region: CASSLQTGGLGEQYF. In DNA form, the CDR3 reads TGCGCCAGCAGCCTCCAGACAGGGGGCTTAGGGGAGCAGTACTTC.

The rearrangement joins TRBV29-1 to TRBJ2-3; no reliable D call. The CDR3 length is 14 residues. From germline, CDR1 is SQVTM and CDR2 ANQGSEA. The V gene lost 4 bases and the J gene lost 5 bases, with 16 bases spanning the gap. CDR3 coding DNA: TGCAGCGTTGTGGGCCTTGGTTGGGGAGATACGCAGTATTTT. This encodes CSVVGLGWGDTQYF.

The chain uses TRBV4-1 and TRBJ1-4; D might be TRBD1 (5 bases). Germline values: CDR1 MGHRA, CDR2 YSYEKL. The CDR3 has 14 amino acids. V was clipped by 2 bases and J by 15 bases, with 19 bases between them. Here the CDR3 DNA reads TGCGCCAGCAGCCAATACACCCGGGGGGACGGTTTGTTTTTT. Translation gives CASSQYTRGDGLFF.

J is TRBJ2-7 and V is TRBV15; D unclear. CDR3 length equals 15 residues. Germline-derived CDR1 and CDR2 are LNHNV and YYDKDF (reference sequence). Between the trimmed V and J ends, which lost 5 bases and 0 bases, there was a span of 14 bases. CDR3 nucleotide sequence: TGTGCCACCAGCCTACGAGGCGAGAGCTCCTACGAGCAGTACTTC. Translation gives CATSLRGESSYEQYF.

There are many counts of this clonotype. This chain connects TRBV20-1 to TRBJ2-3; D gene uncertain. Per germline, CDR1 DFQATT and CDR2 SNEGSKA (reference sequence). V dropped 8 bases and J dropped 2 bases, with 17 bases sitting between them. This CDR3 contains 14 residues. CDR3 region: CSTARVASTDTQYF. The CDR3 coding sequence is TGCAGTACTGCCCGAGTGGCATCCACAGATACGCAGTATTTT.

This clonotype has just a few counts. The V gene is TRBV18, the J gene TRBJ2-7; D gene ambiguous. The V gene's germline CDR1 is KGHSH and CDR2 LQKENI. The ends were cut back, 2 bases at V and 0 bases at J, with 5 bases in the middle. CDR3 length: 13 residues. The DNA for the CDR3 is TGTGCCAGCTCACCAAGGGCCTCCTACGAGCAGTACTTC. Translated: CASSPRASYEQYF.

The chain links TRBV11-2 to TRBJ2-7; the match to TRBD1 covers 9 bases. V shed 5 bases, J shed 3 bases, and the junction held 8 bases outside the gene matches. The germline gives CDR1 SGHAT, CDR2 FQNNGV. The CDR3 covers 15 residues. DNA for the CDR3: TGTGCCAGCAGCCAGTCGGGACAGGGTAACTACGAGCAGTACTTC. Translated: CASSQSGQGNYEQYF. The full variable domain, with the rest looked up from reference TRBV11-2 and TRBJ2-7, is EAGVAQSPRYKIIEKRQSVAFWCNPISGHATLYWYQQILGQGPKLLIQFQNNGVVDDSQLPKDRFSAERLKGVDSTLKIQPAKLEDSAVYLCASSQSGQGNYEQYFGPGTRLTVT.

The count of this clonotype is one. At one of its ends the junction is not consistent with the germline gene, which may arise from a read error. The gene calls are TRBV6-1 and TRBJ1-5; D may be TRBD1 (6 bases). This CDR3 has 16 residues. The germline gives CDR1 MNHNS, CDR2 SASEGT. The CDR3 nucleotides are TGTGCCAGCAGTCCACAGGGACCTAATGGCAATCAGCCCCAGCTTTTT. It specifies CASSPQGPNGNQPQLF.

The chain is built from TRBV28 and TRBJ2-3; 8 positions match TRBD2. In germline, CDR1 is MDHEN, CDR2 SYDVKM. The CDR3 sequence is 14 residues long. Trimming took 7 bases from V and 2 from J; bases not matched to a gene: 5. CDR3 loop: CASNGGGHTDTQYF. CDR3 sequence (DNA): TGTGCCAGCAATGGCGGGGGGCACACAGATACGCAGTATTTT.

This clonotype was counted ten times or more. The chain couples TRBV12-3 or TRBV12-4 to TRBJ2-1, with D unclear. CDR3 size: 12 residues. Trimming shortened V by 6 bases and J by 9 bases, and 12 bases separated the two germline ends. CDR3 protein: CASRADTGEQFF. The CDR3 region has the DNA TGTGCCAGCAGGGCTGACACGGGTGAGCAGTTCTTC.

This CDR3 is CATSPGRQNQETQYF. The DNA of the CDR3 is TGTGCCACCAGTCCGGGCCGTCAGAACCAAGAGACCCAGTACTTC. This chain uses TRBV15 with TRBJ2-5; D is undetermined. Between the trimmed V and J ends, which lost 6 bases and 0 bases, there was a span of 14 bases. The CDR3 is 15 residues long. Germline values: CDR1 LNHNV, CDR2 YYDKDF (reference sequence).

In this sample, this clonotype turned up a few times. CDR3 residues: CASSFTFYEQYF. In DNA, the CDR3 is TGTGCCAGCAGTTTCACCTTCTACGAGCAGTACTTC. This rearrangement joins TRBV12-3 or TRBV12-4 to TRBJ2-7, with no clear D. This CDR3 has 12 residues. V shed 3 bases and J shed 3 bases, with 6 bases lying between them.

This clonotype occurred a few times. The rearrangement uses TRBV6-6 and TRBJ2-1; the D is unclear. The CDR3 contains 13 residues. With 0 bases removed from V and 2 bases from J, the gap between germline ends came to 2 bases. Germline lookup yields CDR1 MNHNY and CDR2 SVGAGI (reference sequence). The CDR3 bases are TGTGCCAGCAGTTACTCCCCCTACAATGAGCAGTTCTTC. Its protein is CASSYSPYNEQFF.

This clonotype turned up a few times. The rearrangement links TRBV12-3 or TRBV12-4 to TRBJ2-5, with D perhaps assigned TRBD1 or TRBD2 (5 bases each). This CDR3 is built from 16 residues. Trimming removed 5 bases from V and 4 bases from J, with 20 bases in between. The CDR3 protein is CASSDTGPGLIETQYF. As DNA, the CDR3 is TGTGCCAGCAGTGACACGGGGCCGGGGTTAATAGAGACCCAGTACTTC.

The rearrangement joins TRBV5-1 to TRBJ2-3; no firm D call. Germline V CDR1 and CDR2: SGHRS, YFSETQ. Trimming cost V 4 bases and J 5 bases, with 11 bases left between them. The CDR3 has 13 amino acids. The CDR3, as DNA: TGCGCCAGCAGCACACAGACTGGAGATACGCAGTATTTT. Encoded protein: CASSTQTGDTQYF. Combining the CDR3 with reference TRBV5-1 and TRBJ2-3 gives the whole variable domain KAGVTQTPRYLIKTRGQQVTLSCSPISGHRSVSWYQQTPGQGLQFLFEYFSETQRNKGNFPGRFSGRQFSNSRSEMNVSTLELGDSALYLCASSTQTGDTQYFGPGTRLTVL.

This chain joins TRBV20-1 and TRBJ2-1, with D unclear. The CDR3 loop spans 15 amino acids. Germline V gene lookup returns CDR1 DFQATT and CDR2 SNEGSKA (reference sequence). Trimming cost V 1 base and J 0 bases, with 10 bases left between them. The CDR3 loop reads CSARGAQHSYNEQFF. The CDR3 DNA follows: TGCAGTGCTAGAGGCGCACAACACTCCTACAATGAGCAGTTCTTC.

The J gene is TRBJ1-2, the V gene TRBV12-3 or TRBV12-4; a possible D gene is TRBD1 (5 bases). V gave up 0 bases and J gave up 8 bases, with 16 bases separating them. The CDR3 length is 15 residues. The CDR3 sequence: CASSLAPDGAEGYTF. The CDR3 nucleotides are TGTGCCAGCAGTTTAGCCCCGGACGGGGCGGAAGGCTACACCTTC.

The DNA for the CDR3 is TGCGCCAGCAGCTTGTCCGAGGTAACGGAGACCCAGTACTTC. Its protein is CASSLSEVTETQYF. The chain combines TRBV5-1 with TRBJ2-5; D unresolved. Trimming shortened V by 1 base and J by 5 bases, and 12 bases separated the two germline ends. There are 14 residues in the CDR3. Germline-derived CDR1 and CDR2 are SGHRS and YFSETQ.

The rearrangement joins TRBV10-3 to TRBJ2-1; possibly TRBD1 for D (6 bases). The ends were cut back, 10 bases at V and 0 bases at J, with 10 bases in the middle. There are 13 residues in the CDR3. CDR1 is ENHRY, CDR2 SYGVKD, per germline. The CDR3 region is CATQDSSYNEQFF. The CDR3 region has the DNA TGTGCCACACAGGACAGCTCCTACAATGAGCAGTTCTTC.

This chain links TRBV5-6 with TRBJ2-4, with 7 bases lining up with TRBD2. Trimming at V came to 6 bases and at J to 12 bases, leaving 15 bases not matched to a gene. The germline CDR1 and CDR2 sequences are SGHDT and YYEEEE. The CDR3 extends over 14 amino acids. The CDR3 is CASTERLAVGRQYF. CDR3 DNA sequence: TGTGCCAGCACCGAAAGACTAGCCGTCGGTCGTCAGTACTTC.

This clonotype was seen a handful of times. V usage is TRBV27 and J usage is TRBJ1-5, with TRBD1 matching 12 bases. The germline V gene encodes CDR1 MNHEY and CDR2 SMNVEV (reference sequence). Unmatched junction bases numbered 5, after V lost 3 bases and J lost 2 bases. CDR3 length equals 17 residues. In nucleotides, the CDR3 is TGTGCCAGCAGTTTGGGACAGGGGGCTCGTGGCAATCAGCCCCAGCATTTT. Translation gives CASSLGQGARGNQPQHF.

The chain carries TRBV6-1 and TRBJ1-1; 9 bases map to TRBD1. After removal of 5 bases from V and 5 bases from J, the junction contained 6 bases not matched to a gene. Germline V gene sequence: CDR1 MNHNS, CDR2 SASEGT. The CDR3 consists of 14 residues. The CDR3, as DNA: TGTGCCAGCAGTCAAACAGGGGGCCTAACTGAAGCTTTCTTT. It translates to CASSQTGGLTEAFF.

CDR3 bases: TGCAGCGTTGAAGGACAGGGAACTTCTGGAAACACCATATATTTT. Its translation: CSVEGQGTSGNTIYF. The chain links TRBV29-1 to TRBJ1-3, with 7 bases aligning to TRBD1. The junction had 4 bases not matched to a gene; V was cut back by 1 base and J by 1 base. Germline CDR1 SQVTM, CDR2 ANQGSEA. The CDR3 covers 15 residues.

This clonotype was counted only a few times. This sequence joins TRBV29-1 and TRBJ2-7; 8 bases line up with TRBD1. With V trimmed by 6 bases and J by 4 bases, 8 bases remained unmatched. Germline CDR1 SQVTM, CDR2 ANQGSEA. The CDR3 runs 13 residues. The CDR3 spells CSVGTGEIYEQYF. The CDR3 nucleotides read TGCAGCGTCGGGACAGGCGAAATTTACGAGCAGTACTTC.

CDR3: CASSYRVGRTEAFF. Here the CDR3 DNA reads TGTGCCAGCAGTTACAGGGTAGGAAGGACTGAAGCTTTCTTT. The chain recombines TRBV5-6 with TRBJ1-1; possibly TRBD1 for D (6 bases). Deletions cut 5 bases from V and 5 bases from J, with 16 bases between. The CDR3 is made up of 14 amino acids. From germline, CDR1 is SGHDT and CDR2 YYEEEE.

This rearrangement joins TRBV7-8 to TRBJ1-1; D gene ambiguous. The CDR3 has 12 residues. Looked up from germline, CDR1 is SGHVS and CDR2 is FQNEAQ. The V end lost 5 bases, the J end lost 4 bases, and 8 bases lay between the germline ends. The CDR3 nucleotides are TGTGCCAGCAGCACCTGGTCCACTGAAGCTTTCTTT. Translation gives CASSTWSTEAFF. Together with reference TRBV7-8 and TRBJ1-1, the CDR3 gives the full variable domain: GAGVSQSPRYKVAKRGQDVALRCDPISGHVSLFWYQQALGQGPEFLTYFQNEAQLDKSGLPSDRFFAERPEGSVSTLKIQRTQQEDSAVYLCASSTWSTEAFFGQGTRLTVV.